This T cell receptor (beta chain) originates from a study of control samples from healthy donors and cancer patients. The CDR3 covers 13 residues. V lost 4 bases and J lost 0, with 6 bases in between. Looked up from germline, CDR1 is MDHEN and CDR2 is SYDVKM. Generated by immunoSEQ multiplex PCR, the TCRdb table keeps only in-frame clones and is missing some. The sample lists about 190,000 clones; over 80% were seen once. The chain combines TRBV28 with TRBJ1-2; D uncertain. Sequenced sample: blood. This receptor was taken from a man aged 30 to 45 in good health. CDR3 sequence: CASSSVANYGYTF. The DNA of the CDR3 is TGTGCCAGCAGTTCAGTAGCTAACTATGGCTACACCTTC.